The sequence of this T cell receptor (beta chain) was determined in a study of T cells in Graves' hyperthyroidism and ophthalmopathy. About this clonotype: Compared with germline, one end of the junction differs, possibly owing to a read error.

RNA transcripts served as the template for amplifying TCR beta CDR3 regions. With the HTBI primer set, the TCR CDR3 went through a first round of RT-PCR. TCRdb used MiXCR to reprocess the multiplex PCR reads, holding one entry per CDR3 protein. The repertoire holds 690,000 or so distinct CDR3 sequences, with 18% as singletons. This CDR3 comprises 14 residues. Germline CDR1 reads DFQATT; CDR2 reads SNEGSKA (reference sequence). Sequenced input: blood. The chain carries TRBV20-1 and TRBJ2-2; D may match TRBD1 or TRBD2 (6 bases each). This TCR derives from a woman aged 45-59 years with Graves' hyperthyroidism that later progressed to Graves' ophthalmopathy. The CDR3 sequence: CSARDQLQGGEPFF. The CDR3 DNA reads TGCAGTGCTAGAGACCAATTACAGGGCGGGGAGCCGTTTTTT.